This T cell receptor beta chain is drawn from a study of neurological immune-mediated disorders. The cDNA was produced through 5'RACE with 10-nucleotide random UMIs. TCRdb fed the 5' RACE reads into MiXCR, producing one record per CDR3 protein. This repertoire shows 74,000 or so distinct CDR3 sequences, approximately 9.4% found once; its top ten account for 1.7%. The trim removed 0 bases at V and 1 base at J, leaving 10 bases unmatched. The V gene's germline CDR1 is SGHTA and CDR2 FQGTGA. The CDR3 is 19 amino acids. Unsorted libraries were prepared from 2 million PBMCs that had been stored at -80 C. General study findings and limits: It was HTLV-1-associated myelopathy that showed the most TCR clonal expansion, while multiple sclerosis showed the least, falling below healthy controls.

This clonotype was counted many times. Antigen unknown. This TCR came from a man aged 50 to 59 in good health. The rearrangement uses TRBV7-3 and TRBJ2-3, with TRBD2 matching over 10 bases. The specimen was PBMCs. The CDR3 reads CASSLTYGPLAGGTDTQYF. As DNA, the CDR3 is TGTGCCAGCAGCTTAACGTATGGACCCCTAGCGGGGGGCACAGATACGCAGTATTTT.